This is a list of T cell receptor beta chains from one sample in a study of T cells after yellow fever vaccination. TCRdb recomputed calls from the 5' RACE reads with MiXCR, one row per CDR3 protein. The sample carries 450,000 to 600,000 distinct CDR3 sequences, approximately 15% recorded once. Sequences were derived from PBMCs, sampled on the day of the yellow fever booster vaccination. The receptors come from a young man who received the YFV17D yellow fever vaccine. Both conserved end residues are part of each CDR3. The D gene is left open where the match is weak. For some rows the clone size is stated as once, few or many, or as a class when expanded; others skip it.

length,J,D,V,size,CDR3,DNA
15,TRBJ1-1,TRBD1,TRBV3-1,NA,CASSQAFRQGTEAFF,TGTGCCAGCAGCCAAGCTTTCCGACAGGGGACTGAAGCTTTCTTT
14,TRBJ2-5,NA,TRBV7-2,few,CASSPGSRWETQYF,TGTGCCAGCAGCCCCGGGTCGCGATGGGAGACCCAGTACTTC
15,TRBJ2-5,TRBD1,TRBV5-6,NA,CASSYRDSVGETQYF,TGTGCCAGCAGCTACCGGGACAGCGTTGGCGAGACCCAGTACTTC
12,TRBJ2-5,NA,TRBV29-1,once,CSAGQIQETQYF,TGCAGCGCAGGACAGATACAAGAGACCCAGTACTTC
15,TRBJ2-1,NA,TRBV5-1,few,CASSSRQGQGNEQFF,TGCGCCAGCAGCTCTCGCCAGGGGCAGGGCAATGAGCAGTTCTTC
19,TRBJ2-3,NA,TRBV4-3,few,CASSQDRLRDPLSTDTQYF,TGCGCCAGCAGCCAAGATCGTCTGAGGGACCCATTAAGCACAGATACGCAGTATTTT
19,TRBJ2-5,NA,TRBV10-2,few,CASSESGTLSIAGKETQYF,TGCGCCAGCAGTGAGTCCGGGACACTTTCCATCGCGGGCAAAGAGACCCAGTACTTC
14,TRBJ1-6,NA,TRBV6-1,NA,CASGQSSYNSPLHF,TGTGCCAGCGGACAGAGCTCCTATAATTCACCCCTCCACTTT
16,TRBJ2-1,TRBD2,TRBV28,few,CASSLIGGLGVNEQFF,TGTGCCAGCAGTTTAATCGGGGGACTAGGGGTGAATGAGCAGTTCTTC
16,TRBJ2-7,TRBD2,TRBV7-2,few,CASSPGGLAGVREQYF,TGTGCCAGCAGCCCCGGGGGACTAGCGGGAGTGCGGGAGCAGTACTTC
16,TRBJ2-7,TRBD2,TRBV7-9,NA,CASSSPLAGGSYEQYF,TGTGCCAGCAGCTCCCCCCTAGCGGGAGGTTCCTACGAGCAGTACTTC
14,TRBJ1-2,NA,TRBV7-9,NA,CASSHDSGFYGYTF,TGTGCCAGCAGCCACGATTCTGGCTTCTATGGCTACACCTTC
17,TRBJ2-3,TRBD2,TRBV18,few,CASSPSSGSSRGDTQYF,TGTGCCAGCTCACCCTCTAGCGGGAGTAGCCGGGGAGATACGCAGTATTTT
14,TRBJ1-2,TRBD1,TRBV29-1,NA,CSVKQGQANYGYTF,TGCAGCGTTAAGCAGGGACAGGCAAACTATGGCTACACCTTC
16,TRBJ2-7,TRBD2,TRBV12-3/TRBV12-4,NA,CASSGGGSGKSYEQYF,TGTGCCAGCAGTGGTGGGGGTAGCGGGAAATCCTACGAGCAGTACTTC
18,TRBJ2-2,TRBD2,TRBV6-5,few,CASSYQKGLAANTGELFF,TGTGCCAGCAGTTACCAAAAGGGACTAGCGGCGAACACCGGGGAGCTGTTTTTT
17,TRBJ1-2,TRBD1,TRBV29-1,NA,CSIHWGTGVRANYGYTF,TGCAGCATCCATTGGGGGACAGGCGTCAGAGCTAACTATGGCTACACCTTC
14,TRBJ2-7,TRBD1,TRBV9,many,CASSVGTGAYEQYF,TGTGCCAGCAGCGTGGGGACAGGCGCCTACGAGCAGTACTTC
14,TRBJ2-1,TRBD2,TRBV20-1,few,CSAGTSGRSNEQFF,TGCAGTGCGGGGACTAGCGGGAGGAGCAATGAGCAGTTCTTC
15,TRBJ2-1,NA,TRBV20-1,NA,CSAPGGPSGYNEQFF,TGCAGTGCTCCAGGGGGACCTAGCGGGTACAATGAGCAGTTCTTC
17,TRBJ2-1,TRBD2,TRBV7-3,few,CASSLTGGTSGRYEQFF,TGTGCCAGCAGCTTAACAGGGGGGACTAGCGGGCGGTATGAGCAGTTCTTC
15,TRBJ2-7,TRBD2,TRBV20-1,NA,CSAPPTGLGGREQYF,TGCAGTGCCCCCCCAACGGGACTGGGGGGGAGGGAGCAGTACTTC
11,TRBJ2-5,NA,TRBV20-1,NA,CSASGPETQYF,TGCAGTGCCTCTGGTCCAGAGACCCAGTACTTC
13,TRBJ2-4,NA,TRBV20-1,few,CSAKPELANIQYF,TGCAGTGCTAAGCCCGAACTAGCAAACATTCAGTACTTC
14,TRBJ2-7,TRBD2,TRBV5-6,NA,CASTPGTSATEQYF,TGTGCCAGCACCCCCGGGACTAGCGCGACCGAGCAGTACTTC
16,TRBJ2-2,NA,TRBV5-1,NA,CASSLTGFKRTGELFF,TGCGCCAGCAGCTTGACCGGATTTAAACGGACCGGGGAGCTGTTTTTT
16,TRBJ2-7,TRBD1,TRBV4-2,many,CASSTSTGGSNYEQYF,TGTGCCAGCAGCACCTCCACAGGGGGCTCAAACTACGAGCAGTACTTC
14,TRBJ2-5,NA,TRBV6-2/TRBV6-3,few,CASRGASRRETQYF,TGTGCCAGCAGGGGCGCGTCCCGTCGAGAGACCCAGTACTTC
13,TRBJ2-1,NA,TRBV29-1,NA,CSATPRRPDEQFF,TGCAGCGCAACTCCTCGGCGGCCGGATGAGCAGTTCTTC
13,TRBJ2-3,NA,TRBV20-1,few,CSGGGSGIDTQYF,TGCAGTGGGGGGGGCTCGGGGATTGATACGCAGTATTTT
13,TRBJ2-7,NA,TRBV19,few,CASSPRGGNEQYF,TGTGCCAGTAGTCCAAGGGGGGGGAACGAGCAGTACTTC
20,TRBJ2-1,TRBD2,TRBV4-3,few,CASSHPQGASGSPLYNEQFF,TGCGCCAGCAGCCATCCTCAAGGGGCTAGCGGGAGTCCCCTCTACAATGAGCAGTTCTTC
14,TRBJ2-3,NA,TRBV9,NA,CASSGSGNTDTQYF,TGTGCCAGCAGCGGAAGCGGAAACACAGATACGCAGTATTTT
14,TRBJ2-2,NA,TRBV19,NA,CASRGHANTGELFF,TGTGCCAGTAGGGGACACGCGAACACCGGGGAGCTGTTTTTT
16,TRBJ2-1,NA,TRBV29-1,few,CSVGGTGLADYNEQFF,TGCAGCGTTGGGGGCACGGGGCTAGCCGATTACAATGAGCAGTTCTTC